This T cell receptor beta chain was identified in a study of blood T cell repertoires in COVID-19. For the study at large: Italy, Spain and the United States were the sources of the convalescent and acute COVID-19 samples.

Cohorts were assigned according to the clinical history that participants reported. How the authors handled the data: Cell counts per sample came from amplifying reference gene primers. Using immunoSEQ multiplex PCR, the repertoire was profiled, and TCRdb retains in-frame clones only, with some absent. V and J calls and clone size follow that table, whereas D and trimming were derived from the DNA. The sample has about 310,000 clones; roughly 89% are singletons. The specimen sequenced was PBMCs or T cells enriched from blood (not recorded which). The clonotype comes from a man between 60 and 75 years old who had recovered from COVID-19.

This CDR3 is CASSIPGQGSYNEQFF. In DNA, the CDR3 is TGTGCCAGCAGTATTCCGGGACAGGGTTCCTACAATGAGCAGTTCTTC. The rearrangement joins TRBV28 to TRBJ2-1; 9 bases align to TRBD1. The junction had 6 bases not matched to a gene; V was cut back by 5 bases and J by 1 base. The CDR3 has 16 amino acids. Germline V gene sequence: CDR1 MDHEN, CDR2 SYDVKM.